This T cell receptor beta chain was profiled in a study of T-cell reconstitution after alpha-beta-depleted transplantation in children. The TCRbeta library was prepared with unique molecular identifiers. TCRdb analysed the PCR reads with MiXCR anew, one entry per CDR3 protein. The table lists about 440,000 distinct CDR3 sequences, 43% of them singletons. In this sample, this clonotype turned up once. Germline V CDR1 and CDR2: ENHRY, SYGVKD. This CDR3 comprises 14 residues. V lost 6 bases to trimming and J lost 7 bases; unmatched junction nucleotides: 4. This receptor was taken from a girl aged 2 to 10 with aplastic anemia, due to receive a stem cell transplant. The chain uses TRBV10-3 and TRBJ2-2; TRBD1 matches at 11 bases. The specimen was PBMCs, collected before TCRalphabeta/CD19-depleted stem cell transplant. CDR3 DNA: TGTGCCATCAGGGGGACAGGGGGGCACGGGGAGCTGTTTTTT. This encodes CAIRGTGGHGELFF.